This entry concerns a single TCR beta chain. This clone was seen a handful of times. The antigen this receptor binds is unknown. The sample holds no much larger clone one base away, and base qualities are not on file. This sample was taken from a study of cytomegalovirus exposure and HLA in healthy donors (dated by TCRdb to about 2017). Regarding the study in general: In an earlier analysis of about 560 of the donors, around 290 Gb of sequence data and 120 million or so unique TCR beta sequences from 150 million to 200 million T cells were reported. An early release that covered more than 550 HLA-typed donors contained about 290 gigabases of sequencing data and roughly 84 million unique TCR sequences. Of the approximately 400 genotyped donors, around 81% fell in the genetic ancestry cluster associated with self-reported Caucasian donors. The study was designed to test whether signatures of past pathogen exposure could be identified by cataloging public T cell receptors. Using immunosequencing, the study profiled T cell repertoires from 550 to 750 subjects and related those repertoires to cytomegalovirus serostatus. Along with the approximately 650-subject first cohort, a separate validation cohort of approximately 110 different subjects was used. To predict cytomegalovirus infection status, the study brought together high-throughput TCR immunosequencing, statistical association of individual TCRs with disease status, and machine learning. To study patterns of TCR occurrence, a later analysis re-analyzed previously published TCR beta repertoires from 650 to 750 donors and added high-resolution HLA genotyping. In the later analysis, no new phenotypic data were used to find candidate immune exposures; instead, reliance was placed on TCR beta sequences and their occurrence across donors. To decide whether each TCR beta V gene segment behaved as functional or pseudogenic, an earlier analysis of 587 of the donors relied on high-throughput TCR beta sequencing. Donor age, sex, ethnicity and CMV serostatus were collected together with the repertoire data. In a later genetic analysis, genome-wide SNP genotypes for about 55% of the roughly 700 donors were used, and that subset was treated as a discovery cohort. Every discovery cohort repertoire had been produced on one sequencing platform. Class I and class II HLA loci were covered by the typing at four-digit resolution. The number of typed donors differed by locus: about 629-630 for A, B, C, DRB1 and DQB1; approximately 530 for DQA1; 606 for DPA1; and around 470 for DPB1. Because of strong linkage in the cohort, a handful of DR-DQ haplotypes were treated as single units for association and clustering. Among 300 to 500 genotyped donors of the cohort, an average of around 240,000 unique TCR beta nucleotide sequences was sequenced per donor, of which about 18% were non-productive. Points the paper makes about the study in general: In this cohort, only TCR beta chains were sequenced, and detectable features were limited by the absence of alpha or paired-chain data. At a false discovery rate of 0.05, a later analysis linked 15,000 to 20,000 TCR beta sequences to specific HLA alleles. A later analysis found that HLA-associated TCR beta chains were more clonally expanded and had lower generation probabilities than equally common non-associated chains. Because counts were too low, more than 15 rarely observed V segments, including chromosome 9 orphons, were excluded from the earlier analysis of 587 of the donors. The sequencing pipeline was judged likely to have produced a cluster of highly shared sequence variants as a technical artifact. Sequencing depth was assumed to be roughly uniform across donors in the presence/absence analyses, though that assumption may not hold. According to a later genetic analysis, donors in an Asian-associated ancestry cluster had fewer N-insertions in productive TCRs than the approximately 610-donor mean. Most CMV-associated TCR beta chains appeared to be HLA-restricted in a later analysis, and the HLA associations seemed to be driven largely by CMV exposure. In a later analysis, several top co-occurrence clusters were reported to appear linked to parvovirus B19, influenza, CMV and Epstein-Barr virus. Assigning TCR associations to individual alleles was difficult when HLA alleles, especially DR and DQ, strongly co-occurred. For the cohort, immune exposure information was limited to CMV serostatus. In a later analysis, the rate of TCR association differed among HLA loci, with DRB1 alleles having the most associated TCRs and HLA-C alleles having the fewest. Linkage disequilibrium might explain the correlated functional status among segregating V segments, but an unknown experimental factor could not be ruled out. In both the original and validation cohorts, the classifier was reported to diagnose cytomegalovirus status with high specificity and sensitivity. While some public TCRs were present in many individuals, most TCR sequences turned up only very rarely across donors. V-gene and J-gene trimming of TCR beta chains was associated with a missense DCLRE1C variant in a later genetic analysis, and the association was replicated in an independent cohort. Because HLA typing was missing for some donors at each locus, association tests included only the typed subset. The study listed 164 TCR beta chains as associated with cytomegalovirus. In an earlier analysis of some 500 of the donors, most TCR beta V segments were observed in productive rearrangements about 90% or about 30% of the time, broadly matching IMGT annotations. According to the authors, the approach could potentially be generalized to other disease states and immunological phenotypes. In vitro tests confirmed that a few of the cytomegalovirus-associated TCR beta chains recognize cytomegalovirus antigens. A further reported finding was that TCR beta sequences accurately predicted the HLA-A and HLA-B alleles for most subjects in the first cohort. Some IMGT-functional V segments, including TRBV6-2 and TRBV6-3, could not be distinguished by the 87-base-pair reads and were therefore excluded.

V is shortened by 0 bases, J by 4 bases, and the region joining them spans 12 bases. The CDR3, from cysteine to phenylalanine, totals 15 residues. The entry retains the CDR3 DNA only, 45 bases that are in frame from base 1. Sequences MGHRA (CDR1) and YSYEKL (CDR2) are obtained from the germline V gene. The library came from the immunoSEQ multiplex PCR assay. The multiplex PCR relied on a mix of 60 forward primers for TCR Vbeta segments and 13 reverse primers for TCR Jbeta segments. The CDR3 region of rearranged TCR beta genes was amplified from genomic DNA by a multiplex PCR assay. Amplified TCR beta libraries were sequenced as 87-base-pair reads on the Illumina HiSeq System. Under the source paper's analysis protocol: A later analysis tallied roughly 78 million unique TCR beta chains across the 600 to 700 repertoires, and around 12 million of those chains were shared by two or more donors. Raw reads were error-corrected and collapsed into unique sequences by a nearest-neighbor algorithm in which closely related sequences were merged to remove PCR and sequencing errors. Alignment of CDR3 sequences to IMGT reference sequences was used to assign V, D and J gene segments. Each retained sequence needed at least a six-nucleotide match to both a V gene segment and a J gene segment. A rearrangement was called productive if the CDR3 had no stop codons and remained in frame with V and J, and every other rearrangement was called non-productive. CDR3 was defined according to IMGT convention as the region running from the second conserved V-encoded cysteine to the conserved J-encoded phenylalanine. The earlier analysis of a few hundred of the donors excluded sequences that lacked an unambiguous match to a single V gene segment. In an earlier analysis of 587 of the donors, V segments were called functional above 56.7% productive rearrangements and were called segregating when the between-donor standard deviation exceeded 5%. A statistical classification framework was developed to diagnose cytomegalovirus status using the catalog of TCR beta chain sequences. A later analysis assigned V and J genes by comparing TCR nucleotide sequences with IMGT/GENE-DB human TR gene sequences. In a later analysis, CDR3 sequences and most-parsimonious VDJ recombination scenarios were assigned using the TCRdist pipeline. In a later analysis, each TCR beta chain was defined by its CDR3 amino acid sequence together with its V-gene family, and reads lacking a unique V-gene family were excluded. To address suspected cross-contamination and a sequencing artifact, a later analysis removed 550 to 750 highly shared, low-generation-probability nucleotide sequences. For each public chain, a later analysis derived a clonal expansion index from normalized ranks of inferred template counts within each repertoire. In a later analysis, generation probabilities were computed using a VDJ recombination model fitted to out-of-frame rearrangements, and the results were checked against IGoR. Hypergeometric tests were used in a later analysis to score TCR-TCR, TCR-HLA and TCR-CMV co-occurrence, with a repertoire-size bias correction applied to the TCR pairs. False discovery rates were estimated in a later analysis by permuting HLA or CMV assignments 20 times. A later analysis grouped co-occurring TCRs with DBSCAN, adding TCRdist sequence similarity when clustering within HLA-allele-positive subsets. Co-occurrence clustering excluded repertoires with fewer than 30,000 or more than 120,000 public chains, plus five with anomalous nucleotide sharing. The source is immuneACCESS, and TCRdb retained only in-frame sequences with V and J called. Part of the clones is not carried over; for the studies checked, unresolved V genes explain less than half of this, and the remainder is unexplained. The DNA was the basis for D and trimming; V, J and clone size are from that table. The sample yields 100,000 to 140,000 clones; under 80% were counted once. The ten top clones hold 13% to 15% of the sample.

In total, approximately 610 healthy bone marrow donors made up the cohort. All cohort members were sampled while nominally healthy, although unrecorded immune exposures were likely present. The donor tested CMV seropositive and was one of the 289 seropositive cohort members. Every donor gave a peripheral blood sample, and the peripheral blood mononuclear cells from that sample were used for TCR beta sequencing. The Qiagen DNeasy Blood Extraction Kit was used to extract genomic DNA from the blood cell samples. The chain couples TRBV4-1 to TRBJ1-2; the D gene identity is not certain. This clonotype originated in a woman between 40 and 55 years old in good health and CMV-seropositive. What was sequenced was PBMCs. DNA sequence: TGCGCCAGCAGCCAAGATCAGAGGGTGGGCTATGGCTACACCTTC. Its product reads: CASSQDQRVGYGYTF.